What follows are 17 T cell receptor beta chains derived from one specimen sequenced in a study of stem cell transplantation in POMP-related autoinflammatory disease. Profiling relied on immunoSEQ multiplex PCR, and the TCRdb table lists in-frame clones only, not all of them. The repertoire holds 1,400 or so clones, with around 80% as singletons. What was sequenced was CD8+ T cells from PBMCs. These receptors were obtained from a human donor in good health.

The rearrangement links TRBV5-1 to TRBJ1-4; perhaps TRBD1 as D (6 bases). Trimming took 0 bases from V and 7 from J, leaving 13 bases between them. CDR1 and CDR2 (germline): SGHRS, YFSETQ. The CDR3 spans 15 residues. CDR3 loop: CASSLDGGAVEKLFF. The CDR3 nucleotides read TGCGCCAGCAGCTTGGATGGGGGCGCGGTTGAAAAACTGTTTTTT.

This sequence joins TRBV7-2 and TRBJ2-5, with 7 bases aligning to TRBD1. Germline assignment: CDR1 SGHTA and CDR2 FQGNSA. With 1 base clipped from V and 5 bases from J, the junction kept 4 bases outside the gene matches. The CDR3 length is 14 residues. The CDR3 sequence is CASSLEGARETQYF. The CDR3 DNA reads as TGTGCCAGCAGCTTAGAGGGGGCCCGGGAGACCCAGTACTTC. Variable domain in full (rest from reference TRBV7-2 and TRBJ2-5): GAGVSQSPSNKVTEKGKDVELRCDPISGHTALYWYRQSLGQGLEFLIYFQGNSAPDKSGLPSDRFSAERTGGSVSTLTIQRTQQEDSAVYLCASSLEGARETQYFGPGTRLLVL.

The chain couples TRBV27 to TRBJ2-2; D is perhaps TRBD1 (5 bases). Germline CDR1 is MNHEY and CDR2 is SMNVEV (reference sequence). V was pared by 2 bases and J by 7 bases, with 14 bases between. The length of the CDR3 is 15 residues. CDR3 nucleotides: TGTGCCAGCAGTTTAGGGTGGTCAGGGCACGGGGAGCTGTTTTTT. Translated: CASSLGWSGHGELFF.

The chain combines TRBV5-1 with TRBJ1-1, with a tentative D call TRBD1 (6 bases). The germline V and J ends were trimmed by 1 base and 0 bases, with 13 bases remaining between them. The CDR3 is 16 residues long. Germline V lookup: CDR1 SGHRS, CDR2 YFSETQ. The CDR3 is CASSLPETGLNTEAFF. Here the CDR3 DNA reads TGCGCCAGCAGCTTGCCCGAAACAGGGCTGAACACTGAAGCTTTCTTT.

The chain carries TRBV11-2 and TRBJ2-7; 10 bases line up with TRBD2. J was trimmed by 0 bases and V by 3 bases; bases with no gene match: 8. The CDR3 runs to 17 residues. From germline, CDR1 is SGHAT and CDR2 FQNNGV. The CDR3 here is CASSFGRTSGISYEQYF. The CDR3 DNA follows: TGTGCCAGCAGCTTCGGTAGGACTAGCGGTATCTCCTACGAGCAGTACTTC.

The chain has TRBV6-5 and TRBJ2-1; D uncertain. V lost 5 bases, J lost 0 bases, and 8 bases lay in between. CDR1 and CDR2 (germline): MNHEY, SVGAGI. The CDR3 consists of 14 residues. CDR3 amino acids: CASSRGSSYNEQFF. The CDR3 DNA reads as TGTGCCAGCAGTCGAGGTAGCTCCTACAATGAGCAGTTCTTC.

The V call is TRBV11-2, the J call TRBJ2-3; TRBD2 might be the D (7 bases). Germline CDR1 is SGHAT and CDR2 is FQNNGV. Trimming cost V 1 base and J 6 bases, with 11 bases left between them. The CDR3 contains 14 residues. CDR3 DNA: TGTGCCAGCAGCTTAGGGGGGGGCCCCGATACGCAGTATTTT. Protein sequence: CASSLGGGPDTQYF.

V gene TRBV6-5 combines with J gene TRBJ2-1, with 10 bases identical to TRBD2. The germline V gene has CDR1 MNHEY and CDR2 SVGAGI. V lost 2 bases to trimming and J lost 6 bases; unmatched junction nucleotides: 1. CDR3 size: 14 residues. CDR3 nucleotides: TGTGCCAGCAGTTACAAGCGGGGGGGCAATGAGCAGTTCTTC. Amino acids: CASSYKRGGNEQFF.

The chain couples TRBV5-4 to TRBJ2-7, with 10 bases that match TRBD1. Looked up from germline, CDR1 is SGHNT and CDR2 is YYREEE (reference sequence). Unmatched junction bases numbered 4, after V lost 2 bases and J lost 2 bases. This CDR3 is 15 amino acids long. The CDR3 region is CASSLTGTGAYEQYF. In nucleotides, the CDR3 is TGTGCCAGCAGCTTAACCGGGACAGGGGCCTACGAGCAGTACTTC.

In this sample, this clone turned up once. V usage is TRBV29-1 and J usage is TRBJ2-1; D not certain. This CDR3 has 14 residues. Germline assignment: CDR1 SQVTM and CDR2 ANQGSEA. The V end lost 0 bases, the J end lost 8 bases, and 14 bases lay between the germline ends. CDR3 residues: CSVEDKPPWDEQFF. CDR3 DNA: TGCAGCGTTGAAGATAAACCCCCTTGGGATGAGCAGTTCTTC.

The chain combines TRBV4-3 with TRBJ1-4; TRBD1 matches 7 bases. V lost 4 bases and J lost 12; bases outside the gene matches: 11. Germline values: CDR1 LGHNA, CDR2 YSLEER. CDR3 length: 14 residues. The CDR3 reads CASSPKRSGTELFF. CDR3 nucleotide sequence: TGCGCCAGCAGCCCAAAGAGGTCAGGGACAGAACTGTTTTTT.

The V and J genes are TRBV6-1 and TRBJ1-6, with 7 bases lining up with TRBD1. V lost 3 bases, J lost 4 bases, and 9 bases stayed unmatched. Looked up from germline, CDR1 is MNHNS and CDR2 is SASEGT. The CDR3 covers 17 residues. CDR3 in amino acids: CASSDWGDRAYNSPLHF. The CDR3 DNA is TGTGCCAGCAGTGATTGGGGTGACAGGGCTTATAATTCACCCCTCCACTTT.

The V gene is TRBV5-4, the J gene TRBJ2-7; TRBD1 might be the D (5 bases). The CDR3 sequence is 14 residues long. V lost 0 bases, J lost 4 bases, and 11 bases lay in between. Germline assignment: CDR1 SGHNT and CDR2 YYREEE (reference sequence). Written as DNA, the CDR3 is TGTGCCAGCAGCTTGGGTCCGGACAAATACGAGCAGTACTTC. Protein product: CASSLGPDKYEQYF.

The chain employs TRBV14 and TRBJ2-7, with 8 nucleotides matching TRBD1. The J segment lost 0 bases and the V segment lost 1 base, leaving 8 bases of the junction unmatched. Germline V gene lookup returns CDR1 SGHDN and CDR2 FVKESK. The CDR3 extends over 17 amino acids. CDR3 loop: CASSQGTGRFSSYEQYF. In DNA form, the CDR3 reads TGTGCCAGCAGCCAAGGGACAGGGAGATTTTCCTCCTACGAGCAGTACTTC. Full variable domain (remainder filled in from reference TRBV14 and TRBJ2-7): EAGVTQFPSHSVIEKGQTVTLRCDPISGHDNLYWYRRVMGKEIKFLLHFVKESKQDESGMPNNRFLAERTGGTYSTLKVQPAELEDSGVYFCASSQGTGRFSSYEQYFGPGTRLTVT.

V usage is TRBV19 and J usage is TRBJ2-5; D unresolved. CDR3 length: 13 amino acids. The germline V and J ends were trimmed by 3 bases and 4 bases, with 9 bases remaining between them. Germline CDR1 reads LNHDA; CDR2 reads SQIVND (reference sequence). The CDR3 DNA reads TGTGCCAGTAGTATCTCCCGTCTAGAGACCCAGTACTTC. It is translated as CASSISRLETQYF.

This clone was observed a single time. The chain links TRBV13 to TRBJ1-5, with D uncertain. The CDR3 totals 15 residues. Trimming pared 3 bases from V and 0 bases from J, leaving 9 bases between. Germline V gene sequence: CDR1 PRHDT, CDR2 FYEKMQ (reference sequence). The CDR3 coding sequence is TGTGCCAGCAGCTTTGGGGTGGGTAGCAATCAGCCCCAGCATTTT. Translated, it gives CASSFGVGSNQPQHF.

The J gene is TRBJ2-3, the V gene TRBV9; no clear D gene. Germline V lookup: CDR1 SGDLS, CDR2 YYNGEE. This CDR3 spans 12 amino acids. V gave up 0 bases and J gave up 4 bases, with 3 bases separating them. The CDR3 DNA follows: TGTGCCAGCAGCGTAGAGGCAGATACGCAGTATTTT. It translates to CASSVEADTQYF. The full variable domain, its missing parts supplied by reference TRBV9 and TRBJ2-3, is DSGVTQTPKHLITATGQRVTLRCSPRSGDLSVYWYQQSLDQGLQFLIQYYNGEERAKGNILERFSAQQFPDLHSELNLSSLELGDSALYFCASSVEADTQYFGPGTRLTVL.